Listed below are T cell receptor beta chains from one sample, sequenced in a study of cytomegalovirus exposure and HLA in healthy donors. Here immunoSEQ multiplex PCR was the method, and the copy in TCRdb shows in-frame clones only, minus some. The table lists tens of thousands of clones, 85% to 90% of them singletons. Input material: PBMCs. Every receptor here comes from a young woman in good health and CMV-seronegative. Both conserved end residues are part of each CDR3. The listing skips clone size in some rows; elsewhere it reads once, few, many or a size class.

clone size | V gene | CDR3 protein
NA | TRBV5-4 | CASSRGEEVMNYGYTF
NA | TRBV2 | CASRDSSYNEQFF
NA | TRBV27 | CASTQGSPGELFF
NA | TRBV2 | CASTDGYTF
NA | TRBV19 | CASQPRTGGFTGELFF
NA | TRBV14 | CASSPSGLADVYNEQFF
NA | TRBV2 | CASRKGTANYGYTF
NA | TRBV4-2 | CASSQMRGTGDFSYNEQFF
NA | TRBV7-3 | CASSLVPSSVGTDTQYF
NA | TRBV7-7 | CASSINSNQETQYF
NA | TRBV12-5 | CASVRSTNRVETQYF
NA | TRBV7-2 | CASSPGTGGAAAFF
NA | TRBV4-1 | CASSQDPTSGYNEQFF
NA | TRBV5-4 | CASKGTSGSAGELFF
medium-sized | TRBV27 | CASSFRTGSEQYF
once | TRBV18 | CASSPGLAGGAYEQYF
NA | TRBV6-1 | CASSDGREVDTQYF
NA | TRBV5-1 | CASSLQGNTEAFF
NA | TRBV11-1 | CASSSVTGYNEQFF
few | TRBV28 | CASSLSTGANYGYTF
NA | TRBV19 | CASTPWGRANTGELFF
NA | TRBV25-1 | CASSYKGYQETQYF
NA | TRBV5-1 | CASSLQPASGGSQETQYF
NA | TRBV5-1 | CASTGQGSDTQYF
NA | TRBV19 | CAVAGARETQYF
NA | TRBV10-1 | CASSESAGAYNEQFF
NA | TRBV7-2 | CASSRHSGTDTQYF
once | TRBV27 | CASSDRGIGGYTF
once | TRBV5-4 | CASSKPSYREGTDTQYF
NA | TRBV27 | CASSTRGAGQPQHF
NA | TRBV2 | CASSERTGGSGTQYF